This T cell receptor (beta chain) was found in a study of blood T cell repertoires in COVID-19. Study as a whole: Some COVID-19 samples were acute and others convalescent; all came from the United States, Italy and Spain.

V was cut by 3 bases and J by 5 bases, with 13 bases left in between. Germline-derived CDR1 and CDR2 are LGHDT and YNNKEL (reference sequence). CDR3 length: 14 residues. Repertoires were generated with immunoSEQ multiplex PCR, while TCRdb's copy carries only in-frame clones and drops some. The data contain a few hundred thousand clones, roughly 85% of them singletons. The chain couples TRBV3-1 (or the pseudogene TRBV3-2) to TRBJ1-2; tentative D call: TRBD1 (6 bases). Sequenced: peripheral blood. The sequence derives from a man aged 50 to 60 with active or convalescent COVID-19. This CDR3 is CASSHDGGAYGYTF. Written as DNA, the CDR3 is TGTGCCAGCAGCCATGACGGGGGGGCTTATGGCTACACCTTC.